Listed here are 25 T cell receptor beta chains from one sample, sequenced in a study of blood T cell repertoires in COVID-19 (TCRdb year 2020). The receptor library was made with the immunoSEQ multiplex PCR assay. TCRdb re-hosts the immuneACCESS table, in-frame sequences only. Its copies lack some clones; in the studies checked, an unresolved V gene accounts for under half of them, and the cause for the rest is not known. The sample contains 70,000 or so clones, roughly 90% of them found a single time. 1.5% of the sample is held by the ten biggest clonotypes. Sequenced material: peripheral blood. Receptors originate from a man in his fifties with acute or convalescent COVID-19.

The chain couples TRBV7-9 to TRBJ1-3, with 8 positions matching TRBD1. Trimming removed 3 bases from V and 0 bases from J; junction bases left unmatched: 7. The CDR3 is made up of 17 amino acids. The germline V gene has CDR1 SEHNR and CDR2 FQNEAQ (reference sequence). CDR3 residues: CASSLSTGGISGNTIYF. For the CDR3, the DNA is TGTGCCAGCAGCTTGAGCACAGGGGGGATCTCTGGAAACACCATATATTTT.

The chain is built from TRBV7-9 and TRBJ2-1, with D maybe TRBD2 (6 bases). V lost 5 bases to trimming and J lost 8 bases, with 13 bases between them. Germline V gives CDR1 SEHNR, CDR2 FQNEAQ (reference sequence). CDR3 length: 13 residues. The CDR3 loop is CASSGGVFDEQFF. In DNA form, the CDR3 reads TGTGCCAGCAGCGGCGGGGTTTTTGATGAGCAGTTCTTC.

The CDR3: CASSFRGNTDTQYF. The CDR3 DNA follows: TGCGCCAGCAGCTTTCGGGGGAACACAGATACGCAGTATTTT. The rearrangement uses TRBV5-1 and TRBJ2-3, with a tentative D call TRBD2 (6 bases). The V gene's germline CDR1 is SGHRS and CDR2 YFSETQ. The CDR3 is 14 residues long. V lost 2 bases and J 2 bases, leaving 9 bases between the germline ends. Filled out from reference TRBV5-1 and TRBJ2-3, the complete variable domain reads KAGVTQTPRYLIKTRGQQVTLSCSPISGHRSVSWYQQTPGQGLQFLFEYFSETQRNKGNFPGRFSGRQFSNSRSEMNVSTLELGDSALYLCASSFRGNTDTQYFGPGTRLTVL.

V is TRBV19 and J is TRBJ1-5; 7 nucleotides line up with TRBD1. Trimming removed 1 base from V and 7 bases from J; junction bases left unmatched: 4. This CDR3 region has 14 residues. Germline V gives CDR1 LNHDA, CDR2 SQIVND (reference sequence). CDR3 in DNA: TGTGCCAGTAGTATAGGCTCCAGGGGGCAGCCCCAGCATTTT. It is translated as CASSIGSRGQPQHF. Using reference TRBV19 and TRBJ1-5 for the parts outside the CDR3, the full variable domain is DGGITQSPKYLFRKEGQNVTLSCEQNLNHDAMYWYRQDPGQGLRLIYYSQIVNDFQKGDIAEGYSVSREKKESFPLTVTSAQKNPTAFYLCASSIGSRGQPQHFGDGTRLSIL.

On this clone itself: One junction end disagrees with the germline gene, perhaps due to a read error. This rearrangement joins TRBV28 to TRBJ2-3; 9 nucleotides agree with TRBD2. The CDR3 is made up of 13 amino acids. CDR1 is MDHEN and CDR2 is SYDVKM in the germline V gene. The CDR3 spells CASSFGGRADRSF. The CDR3, as DNA: TGTGCCAGCAGTTTTGGCGGGAGGGCCGATCGGTCCTTT. The full variable domain, with the rest looked up from reference TRBV28 and TRBJ2-3, is DVKVTQSSRYLVKRTGEKVFLECVQDMDHENMFWYRQDPGLGLRLIYFSYDVKMKEKGDIPEGYSVSREKKERFSLILESASTNQTSMYLCASSFGGRADRSFGPGTRLTVL.

This chain links TRBV5-6 with TRBJ2-1; D call uncertain. CDR3 length: 15 residues. The V end was cut by 5 bases, the J end by 0 bases, with 12 bases between. Germline CDR1 SGHDT, CDR2 YYEEEE. The CDR3 here is CASRASGVSYNEQFF. The CDR3 nucleotides read TGTGCCAGCAGAGCTTCAGGCGTCTCCTACAATGAGCAGTTCTTC.

J is TRBJ2-1 and V is TRBV6-6; 8 bases are a match to TRBD1. The CDR3 has 15 residues. CDR1 and CDR2 from the germline V gene are MNHNY and SVGAGI (reference sequence). V lost 0 bases and J lost 7; bases outside the gene matches: 5. CDR3 amino acids: CASSYSADRDNEQFF. The CDR3 nucleotides read TGTGCCAGCAGTTACTCGGCGGACAGGGATAATGAGCAGTTCTTC.

J is TRBJ2-5 and V is TRBV3-1 (or the pseudogene TRBV3-2); possible D gene TRBD1, 6 bases. Germline CDR1 and CDR2: LGHDT and YNNKEL (reference sequence). The CDR3 extends over 15 amino acids. Trimming removed 2 bases from V and 4 bases from J, with 14 bases in between. CDR3 sequence: CASSQRTGIGETQYF. As DNA, the CDR3 is TGTGCCAGCAGCCAACGCACAGGGATTGGAGAGACCCAGTACTTC.

The V and J genes are TRBV5-6 and TRBJ1-2; 9 nucleotides agree with TRBD1. This CDR3 has 14 amino acids. Trimming at V came to 5 bases and at J to 8 bases, leaving 10 bases not matched to a gene. Per germline, CDR1 SGHDT and CDR2 YYEEEE. The CDR3 DNA reads TGTGCCAGCAGGACCTCCGGGACAGGGCAGGGCTACACCTTC. Encoded protein: CASRTSGTGQGYTF.

A single count supports this clone. The chain has TRBV11-2 and TRBJ1-2, with D possibly being TRBD1 (5 bases). The CDR3 covers 13 residues. Trimming took 1 base from V and 5 from J, leaving 8 bases between them. Germline V gene sequence: CDR1 SGHAT, CDR2 FQNNGV. The CDR3 reads CASSLGRQYGYTF. As DNA, the CDR3 is TGTGCCAGCAGCTTAGGGAGACAGTATGGCTACACCTTC.

The chain links TRBV18 to TRBJ1-4; D is perhaps TRBD1 (6 bases). The CDR3 is 14 residues long. With 1 base removed from V and 3 bases from J, the gap between germline ends came to 6 bases. CDR1 KGHSH and CDR2 LQKENI come from the germline V gene. The CDR3 DNA reads TGTGCCAGCTCACCACAGGGGGCTAATGAAAAACTGTTTTTT. Its protein product is CASSPQGANEKLFF.

The chain recombines TRBV24-1 with TRBJ2-3; TRBD2 agrees at 10 bases. V shed 5 bases and J 4 bases; nucleotides not matched to a gene: 11. CDR1 is KGHDR, CDR2 SFDVKD, per germline. The CDR3 covers 17 residues. CDR3 sequence: CATSVSGRSVFADTQYF. The DNA of the CDR3 is TGTGCCACCAGTGTTAGCGGGAGGAGTGTGTTTGCAGATACGCAGTATTTT.

This sequence joins TRBV7-9 and TRBJ1-1; D unresolved. Germline V CDR1 and CDR2: SEHNR, FQNEAQ (reference sequence). The V and J ends lost 2 bases and 4 bases respectively, with 14 bases between them. There are 15 residues in the CDR3. CDR3 in DNA: TGTGCCAGCAGCTTAAATACGGGGTGGGGCACTGAAGCTTTCTTT. This gives the protein CASSLNTGWGTEAFF.

This clone showed up just a few times. This sequence joins TRBV12-5 and TRBJ2-5; unclear D gene. Trimming shortened V by 2 bases and J by 4 bases, and 5 bases separated the two germline ends. CDR3 length: 12 amino acids. CDR1 is LGHNT, CDR2 FRNRAP, per germline. Here the CDR3 DNA reads TGTGCTAGTGGTTTGAATATAGAGACCCAGTACTTC. Translation: CASGLNIETQYF. Combining the CDR3 with reference TRBV12-5 and TRBJ2-5 gives the whole variable domain DARVTQTPRHKVTEMGQEVTMRCQPILGHNTVFWYRQTMMQGLELLAYFRNRAPLDDSGMPKDRFSAEMPDATLATLKIQPSEPRDSAVYFCASGLNIETQYFGPGTRLLVL.

The V gene is TRBV2, the J gene TRBJ2-3; 7 nucleotides line up with TRBD1. Germline CDR1 and CDR2: SNHLY and FYNNEI. J was trimmed by 2 bases and V by 7 bases; bases with no gene match: 6. This CDR3 is 14 amino acids long. The CDR3 protein is CASNRDSSTDTQYF. CDR3 nucleotide sequence: TGTGCCAGCAACCGGGACAGCTCCACAGATACGCAGTATTTT.

The rearrangement uses TRBV7-9 and TRBJ1-4; 11 nucleotides match TRBD1. After removal of 4 bases from V and 10 bases from J, the junction contained 14 bases not matched to a gene. Germline-derived CDR1 and CDR2 are SEHNR and FQNEAQ (reference sequence). The CDR3 loop spans 17 amino acids. CDR3 region: CASSSGQGADLSGKLFF. As DNA, the CDR3 is TGTGCCAGCAGCTCTGGACAGGGGGCAGATCTTTCGGGAAAACTGTTTTTT.

The rearrangement links TRBV24-1 to TRBJ1-2; D is possibly TRBD1 (5 bases). CDR1 and CDR2 (germline): KGHDR, SFDVKD. Trimming pared 4 bases from V and 8 bases from J, leaving 7 bases between. The CDR3 contains 11 residues. The CDR3 here is CATSDPGGYTF. In DNA, the CDR3 is TGTGCCACCAGTGACCCAGGGGGCTACACCTTC.

This clone was seen a single time. The chain employs TRBV28 and TRBJ2-7, with D unresolved. V lost 8 bases and J 3 bases, leaving 14 bases between the germline ends. There are 13 residues in the CDR3. Germline loops: CDR1 MDHEN, CDR2 SYDVKM. This chain's CDR3 is CASGGIGFYEQYV. CDR3 nucleotide sequence: TGTGCCAGCGGCGGTATTGGATTCTACGAGCAGTACGTC.

CDR3 bases: TGTGCCAGCAGCTTAGCAGGGGGCAGCAATCAGCCCCAGCATTTT. Amino acids: CASSLAGGSNQPQHF. The genes are TRBV7-9 and TRBJ1-5; 7 bases are a match to TRBD1. Germline V CDR1 and CDR2: SEHNR, FQNEAQ (reference sequence). The V gene end was trimmed by 0 bases and the J gene end by 1 base; junction bases not matched to a gene: 0. The CDR3 has 15 amino acids. The complete variable domain, with remaining parts taken from reference TRBV7-9 and TRBJ1-5, reads DTGVSQNPRHKITKRGQNVTFRCDPISEHNRLYWYRQTLGQGPEFLTYFQNEAQLEKSRLLSDRFSAERPKGSFSTLEIQRTEQGDSAMYLCASSLAGGSNQPQHFGDGTRLSIL.

The chain uses TRBV2 and TRBJ1-1, with 11 bases lining up with TRBD1. CDR3 length equals 13 residues. The germline CDR1 and CDR2 sequences are SNHLY and FYNNEI. The trim removed 8 bases at V and 8 bases at J, leaving 7 bases unmatched. The CDR3 bases are TGTGCCAGCGTCGGGACAGGGGGGATCGAAGCTTTCTTT. Its translation: CASVGTGGIEAFF.

V is TRBV3-1 (or the pseudogene TRBV3-2) and J is TRBJ1-2; no definite D call. The V gene lost 1 base and the J gene lost 4 bases, with 13 bases spanning the gap. Germline CDR1 and CDR2: LGHDT and YNNKEL (reference sequence). This CDR3 comprises 15 residues. The CDR3 loop is CASSQVGGYSYGYTF. The DNA for the CDR3 is TGTGCCAGCAGCCAAGTTGGTGGGTACAGCTATGGCTACACCTTC.

This rearrangement joins TRBV11-2 to TRBJ2-2, with D possibly TRBD2 on 6 matching bases. This CDR3 spans 14 amino acids. The ends were cut back, 3 bases at V and 4 bases at J, with 9 bases in the middle. The V gene's germline CDR1 is SGHAT and CDR2 FQNNGV. The DNA for the CDR3 is TGTGCCAGCAGCTTTGCGGGAACCACCGGGGAGCTGTTTTTT. Protein product: CASSFAGTTGELFF.

The gene calls are TRBV7-8 and TRBJ2-2; D ambiguous. V lost 1 base and J lost 3, with 3 bases in between. The CDR3 has 13 amino acids. Germline CDR1 and CDR2: SGHVS and FQNEAQ. CDR3 in amino acids: CASSLVYTGELFF. Written as DNA, the CDR3 is TGTGCCAGCAGCTTAGTCTACACCGGGGAGCTGTTTTTT.

The chain uses TRBV4-1 and TRBJ1-3, with D perhaps TRBD1 (6 bases). Germline CDR1 is MGHRA and CDR2 is YSYEKL. The CDR3 is made up of 18 amino acids. Trimming pared 0 bases from V and 0 bases from J, leaving 15 bases between. CDR3 amino acids: CASSQDPDRSVSGNTIYF. CDR3 nucleotides: TGCGCCAGCAGCCAAGATCCCGACAGGTCCGTCTCTGGAAACACCATATATTTT.

This clone was observed once. This chain uses TRBV3-1 (or the pseudogene TRBV3-2) with TRBJ2-3; 9 nucleotides match TRBD2. The CDR3 loop spans 16 amino acids. The V gene end was trimmed by 4 bases and the J gene end by 1 base; junction bases not matched to a gene: 6. CDR1 and CDR2 from the germline V gene are LGHDT and YNNKEL (reference sequence). The CDR3 region has the DNA TGTGCCAGCAGCCCTCCGGGACTAGCAGGCACAGATACGCAGTATTTT. Protein sequence: CASSPPGLAGTDTQYF.